The 5 T cell receptor beta chains below come from one sample, sequenced in a study of T cells in Graves' hyperthyroidism and ophthalmopathy. The source material, RNA transcripts, was used to amplify TCR beta CDR3 regions. HTBI primers were used for first-round RT-PCR of the TCR CDR3. TCRdb re-called the multiplex PCR reads through MiXCR, storing one row per CDR3 protein. The table includes around 620,000 distinct CDR3 sequences, around 14% detected once. Material for sequencing was blood. The receptors stem from a woman between 18 and 29 years old with Graves' ophthalmopathy.

There are many counts of this clonotype. The chain recombines TRBV7-9 with TRBJ2-7, with TRBD1 as a possible D gene (6 bases). This CDR3 is built from 15 residues. Trimming took 4 bases from V and 4 from J, leaving 17 bases between them. Germline V gene sequence: CDR1 SEHNR, CDR2 FQNEAQ (reference sequence). The CDR3 DNA follows: TGTGCCAGCAGCTCTACGGGGCAGGGGAAATACGAGCAGTACTTC. Translating gives CASSSTGQGKYEQYF.

This clonotype was seen repeatedly, ten times or more. The chain has TRBV7-2 and TRBJ2-7; D gene unclear. CDR1 and CDR2 (germline): SGHTA, FQGNSA. The length of the CDR3 is 15 residues. Deletions cut 1 base from V and 0 bases from J, with 10 bases between. CDR3 in amino acids: CASSLVGSSSYEQYF. The CDR3 DNA follows: TGTGCCAGCAGCTTAGTCGGAAGTAGCTCCTACGAGCAGTACTTC.

The rearrangement links TRBV5-4 to TRBJ2-7; 9 nucleotides align to TRBD2. The CDR3 consists of 14 residues. V shed 7 bases, J shed 3 bases, and the junction held 8 bases outside the gene matches. Germline assignment: CDR1 SGHNT and CDR2 YYREEE (reference sequence). CDR3 nucleotide sequence: TGTGCCAGCCGGCGACTAGCGGACAGCTACGAGCAGTACTTC. Translating gives CASRRLADSYEQYF. Full variable domain (missing parts from reference TRBV5-4 and TRBJ2-7): ETGVTQSPTHLIKTRGQQVTLRCSSQSGHNTVSWYQQALGQGPQFIFQYYREEENGRGNFPPRFSGLQFPNYSSELNVNALELDDSALYLCASRRLADSYEQYFGPGTRLTVT.

This clonotype has at least ten counts. The rearrangement links TRBV28 to TRBJ1-1; D remains ambiguous. V lost 1 base, J lost 3 bases, and 24 bases lay in between. Germline V gene sequence: CDR1 MDHEN, CDR2 SYDVKM. The CDR3 runs to 19 residues. The CDR3 DNA is TGTGCCAGCAGTTTATTTATCCCCAGAAGGAGTAGGCGGGACACTGAAGCTTTCTTT. It encodes CASSLFIPRRSRRDTEAFF. The complete variable domain, with remaining parts taken from reference TRBV28 and TRBJ1-1, reads DVKVTQSSRYLVKRTGEKVFLECVQDMDHENMFWYRQDPGLGLRLIYFSYDVKMKEKGDIPEGYSVSREKKERFSLILESASTNQTSMYLCASSLFIPRRSRRDTEAFFGQGTRLTVV.

This clonotype was seen at least ten times. V gene TRBV28 combines with J gene TRBJ1-2, with D unresolved. From germline, CDR1 is MDHEN and CDR2 SYDVKM. Trimming took 4 bases from V and 2 from J, leaving 11 bases between them. The length of the CDR3 is 14 residues. CDR3 DNA sequence: TGTGCCAGCAGTTCCCCTCGGGCGAACTATGGCTACACCTTC. Protein: CASSSPRANYGYTF.